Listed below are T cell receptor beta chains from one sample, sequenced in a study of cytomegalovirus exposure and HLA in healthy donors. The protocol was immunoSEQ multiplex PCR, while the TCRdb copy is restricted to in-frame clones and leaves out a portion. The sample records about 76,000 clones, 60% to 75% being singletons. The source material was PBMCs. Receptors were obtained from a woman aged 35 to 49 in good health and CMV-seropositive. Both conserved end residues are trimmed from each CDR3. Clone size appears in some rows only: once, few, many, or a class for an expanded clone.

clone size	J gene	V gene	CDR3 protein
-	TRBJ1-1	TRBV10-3	AISDTGGTTEAF
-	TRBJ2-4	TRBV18	ASSRESGNIQY
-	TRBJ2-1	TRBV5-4	ASSTPGLGLNEQF
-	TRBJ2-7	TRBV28	ASNAAGAAYEQY
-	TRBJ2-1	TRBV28	ASSLGTISYNEQF
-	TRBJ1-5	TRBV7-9	ASSLGDRGQISGNQPQH
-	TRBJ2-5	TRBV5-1	ASSSQGAFQETQY
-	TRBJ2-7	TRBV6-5	ASSQPGGFHEQY
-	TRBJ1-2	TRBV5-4	ASSLGAVRDVYGYT
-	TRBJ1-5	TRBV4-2	ASSQETGKNQPQH
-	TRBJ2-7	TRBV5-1	ASSMGHFSYEQY
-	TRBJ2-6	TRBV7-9	ASSVLYSSGANVLT
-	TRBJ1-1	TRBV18	ASSNREATNTEAF
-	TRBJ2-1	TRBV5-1	ASSLAQAGNEQF
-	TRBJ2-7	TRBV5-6	ASSLGRLESYEQY
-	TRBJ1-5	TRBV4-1	ASSQGSRGGNQPQH
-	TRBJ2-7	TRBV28	ASSLVQEAHEQY
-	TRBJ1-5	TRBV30	AWSRGQLSNQPQH
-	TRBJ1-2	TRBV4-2	ASSQDMWTGDGYT
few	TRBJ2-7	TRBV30	AWSRGAGSSYEQY
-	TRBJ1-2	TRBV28	ASGFARTDGYT
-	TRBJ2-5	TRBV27	ASRPSGGIETQY
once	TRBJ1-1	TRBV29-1	SVVIGYGGMNTEAF
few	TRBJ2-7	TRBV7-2	ASSLNLTPGFLLGEQY
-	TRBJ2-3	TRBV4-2	ASSQERGRGDTQY
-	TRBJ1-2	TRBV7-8	ASSLEPGQSYGYT
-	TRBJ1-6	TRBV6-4	ASSDLRQGYSPLH
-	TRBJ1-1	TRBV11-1	ASSQRPGPNTEAF
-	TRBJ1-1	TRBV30	AWRRGSTEAF
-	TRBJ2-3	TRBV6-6	ASSLALDISTDTQY
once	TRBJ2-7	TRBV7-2	ASSSRGSGSGQY
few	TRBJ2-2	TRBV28	ASSPFGGQMNTGELF
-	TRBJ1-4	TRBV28	ASSPTTDRGPGEKLF
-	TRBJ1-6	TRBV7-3	ASSVGAPESPLH
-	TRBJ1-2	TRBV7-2	ASSLSSGTGDLYGYT
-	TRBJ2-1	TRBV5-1	ASSVTSGTAYNEQF
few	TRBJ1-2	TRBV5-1	ASRLQPQDGYT
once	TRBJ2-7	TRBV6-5	ASTSSEGDEQY
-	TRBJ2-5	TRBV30	AIRSGERETQY
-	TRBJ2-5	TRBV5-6	ASSTRTPRETQY
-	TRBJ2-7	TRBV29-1	SVSWGQAEQY
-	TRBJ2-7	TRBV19	ASSRGPNYEQY
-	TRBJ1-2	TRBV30	AWSGGVYGYT
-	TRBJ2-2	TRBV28	ASSFRVRGNTGELF
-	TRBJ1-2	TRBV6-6	ASKPPTGPYGYT
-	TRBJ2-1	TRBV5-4	ASRTGNNEQF
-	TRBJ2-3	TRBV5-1	ASSYLGSGGTGDTQY
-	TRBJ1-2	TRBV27	ASRVTGGAGNYGYT
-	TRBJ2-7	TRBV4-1	ASSQIAGTGIPYEQY
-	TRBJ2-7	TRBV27	ASRPGGSYEQY
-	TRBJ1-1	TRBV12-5	ASGLEPGTEAF
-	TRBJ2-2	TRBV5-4	ASNVAGELF
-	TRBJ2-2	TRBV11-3	ASRQNTGELF
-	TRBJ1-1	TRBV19	ASSILNRAEAF
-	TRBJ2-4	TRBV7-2	ASSLAIAKNIQY
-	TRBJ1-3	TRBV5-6	ASSLGSNSGNTIY